The clone carrying this T cell receptor (beta chain) was seen more than once but under ten times. Its antigen is undetermined. Researchers used genomic DNA as the template to profile TCR beta VDJ and CDR3. One entry per CDR3 protein, called by TCRdb with MiXCR from the reads. Here the sample spans 450,000 to 550,000 distinct CDR3 sequences, over 25% being singletons. CD8+CD57+ cell expansion, shown by flow cytometry, had occurred in the patients selected for sequencing. The patients all had a severe acquired aplastic anemia diagnosis. The sample comes from a study of CD8+CD57+ T cells in acquired aplastic anemia. Points from the study as a whole: Patients and controls shared just under 30 CD8+ CDR3 sequences.

V lost 0 bases and J 7 bases, leaving 10 bases between the germline ends. This CDR3 contains 14 residues. Germline V CDR1 and CDR2: SGHTA, FQGNSA. The source of this sequence is a human donor with aplastic anemia. V is TRBV7-2 and J is TRBJ2-1; D remains unclear. The sample consisted of sorted CD4+, CD8+, or CD8+CD57+ T cells (not recorded which) from PBMCs. The DNA for the CDR3 is TGTGCCAGCAGCTTAGCGTCGCTGCCTAATGAGCAGTTCTTC. This translates into CASSLASLPNEQFF.